This TCR beta chain was identified in a study of OX40 agonist ivuxolimab in advanced cancers. Overall study: Every 2 weeks, patients received ivuxolimab intravenously, dosed at 0.01 to 10 mg/kg. Partial responses, seen in three patients, involved one hepatocellular carcinoma and two cutaneous melanomas.

J was trimmed by 0 bases and V by 5 bases; bases with no gene match: 6. The CDR3 is made up of 15 amino acids. Germline V gene data show CDR1 as SQVTM and CDR2 as ANQGSEA. Clones were read by immunoSEQ multiplex PCR, and TCRdb kept only the in-frame ones, dropping some. The sample lists roughly 74,000 clones; roughly 90% were seen once. The sequenced sample was CD4+ or CD8+ T cells sorted from blood, obtained in a trial of the OX40 agonist ivuxolimab. This clonotype was sampled from an adult with an advanced solid tumor such as melanoma, head and neck, liver or kidney cancer. V gene TRBV29-1 combines with J gene TRBJ1-4; 7 bases match TRBD1. The CDR3 spells CSVRGQTTTNEKLFF. The CDR3 DNA reads as TGCAGCGTTCGGGGACAGACCACAACTAATGAAAAACTGTTTTTT.